A single sample is the source of the 21 T cell receptor beta chains below, sequenced in a study of cytomegalovirus exposure and HLA in healthy donors. Primers: 60 Vbeta forward and 13 Jbeta reverse. Only in-frame clones appear in the TCRdb table, and some are missing; sequencing was by immunoSEQ multiplex PCR. Of under 300,000 clones listed, 75% to 85% were seen once; the top ten hold roughly 7.4%. Sequencing was carried out using PBMCs. The receptors here all came from a woman in her sixties in good health and CMV-seropositive.

The rearrangement uses TRBV5-1 and TRBJ2-3; a possible D gene is TRBD1 (6 bases). The CDR3 sequence is 16 residues long. Trimming removed 4 bases from V and 6 bases from J, with 21 bases in between. Germline lookup yields CDR1 SGHRS and CDR2 YFSETQ. The CDR3 DNA reads TGCGCCAGCAGCCATGAAATAGCGCTAAGGGGGGATACGCAGTATTTT. Amino acid sequence: CASSHEIALRGDTQYF.

CDR3 protein: CASSDPGTGDYNSPLHF. DNA for the CDR3: TGTGCCAGCAGCGATCCCGGGACAGGAGACTATAATTCACCCCTCCACTTT. J is TRBJ1-6 and V is TRBV5-4, with TRBD1 identical over 8 bases. The CDR3 extends over 17 amino acids. J was trimmed by 3 bases and V by 4 bases; bases with no gene match: 9. Germline assignment: CDR1 SGHNT and CDR2 YYREEE (reference sequence).

This sequence joins TRBV25-1 and TRBJ1-1, with D perhaps TRBD1 (5 bases). The germline V gene encodes CDR1 MGHDK and CDR2 SYGVNS. The CDR3 totals 16 residues. The ends were cut back, 5 bases at V and 4 bases at J, with 20 bases in the middle. The DNA for the CDR3 is TGTGCCAGCAGTCAGTCTACAGGATCCGGCGGCACTGAAGCTTTCTTT. It translates to CASSQSTGSGGTEAFF.

The chain is built from TRBV11-2 and TRBJ2-7, with 9 bases identical to TRBD2. Germline values: CDR1 SGHAT, CDR2 FQNNGV. The J segment lost 2 bases and the V segment lost 0 bases, leaving 8 bases of the junction unmatched. This CDR3 spans 17 amino acids. The CDR3 nucleotides are TGTGCCAGCAGCTTAGATATGAGCGGGAGGTTAACCTACGAGCAGTACTTC. This encodes CASSLDMSGRLTYEQYF.

The genes are TRBV7-9 and TRBJ1-2, with D unresolved. Germline V lookup: CDR1 SEHNR, CDR2 FQNEAQ (reference sequence). Trimming shortened V by 1 base and J by 0 bases, and 6 bases separated the two germline ends. The CDR3 is 14 residues long. In DNA form, the CDR3 reads TGTGCCAGCAGCTTAGGGACTTCTAACTATGGCTACACCTTC. This gives the protein CASSLGTSNYGYTF.

The gene calls are TRBV9 and TRBJ2-5; maybe TRBD1 (5 bases). The CDR3 extends over 15 amino acids. Between the trimmed V and J ends, which lost 2 bases and 4 bases, there was a span of 15 bases. Germline loops: CDR1 SGDLS, CDR2 YYNGEE. The DNA for the CDR3 is TGTGCCAGCAGCGTGTCGTCAGGGAAGCGAGAGACCCAGTACTTC. It yields the protein CASSVSSGKRETQYF.

The chain uses TRBV5-6 and TRBJ2-1, with no clear D. Germline CDR1 is SGHDT and CDR2 is YYEEEE. The CDR3 sequence is 14 residues long. V was cut by 6 bases and J by 0 bases, with 10 bases left in between. The CDR3: CASIRASSYNEQFF. CDR3 in DNA: TGTGCCAGCATTCGCGCTTCCTCCTACAATGAGCAGTTCTTC.

The V call is TRBV28, the J call TRBJ2-1; the D gene is possibly TRBD2 (6 bases). Germline CDR1 and CDR2: MDHEN and SYDVKM. Trimming took off 6 bases at V and 9 bases at J, with 18 bases between the two ends. The CDR3 spans 14 residues. CDR3 sequence reads: CASRRDGLQREQFF. In DNA, the CDR3 is TGTGCCAGCAGACGGGACGGACTACAACGTGAGCAGTTCTTC.

The rearrangement links TRBV28 to TRBJ1-1; 9 bases are shared with TRBD1. Germline V lookup: CDR1 MDHEN, CDR2 SYDVKM. The CDR3 consists of 14 residues. V was pared by 8 bases and J by 6 bases, with 10 bases of the junction left unmatched. The DNA of the CDR3 is TGTGCCAGCCAATCTCCGGGACAGGGTCCTGAAGCTTTCTTT. Protein product: CASQSPGQGPEAFF.

The J gene is TRBJ2-1, the V gene TRBV10-3; 10 nucleotides agree with TRBD2. V gave up 2 bases and J gave up 8 bases; unmatched junction bases: 3. Germline V CDR1 and CDR2: ENHRY, SYGVKD. This CDR3 comprises 14 residues. The CDR3 bases are TGTGCCATCAGTGAGGCTAGCGGGAGCTATGAGCAGTTCTTC. Its protein is CAISEASGSYEQFF.

The V and J genes are TRBV5-1 and TRBJ1-1; possibly TRBD1 for D (6 bases). The CDR3 extends over 16 amino acids. V gave up 0 bases and J gave up 1 base, with 13 bases separating them. The germline V gene has CDR1 SGHRS and CDR2 YFSETQ. CDR3 sequence: CASSLEAGASNTEAFF. CDR3 DNA: TGCGCCAGCAGCTTGGAGGCAGGGGCCTCGAACACTGAAGCTTTCTTT.

V and J are TRBV5-1 and TRBJ1-2; 9 bases line up with TRBD1. The CDR3 loop spans 18 amino acids. The V and J ends lost 0 bases and 5 bases, in that order; junction bases with no gene match: 14. Germline CDR1 reads SGHRS; CDR2 reads YFSETQ. The DNA for the CDR3 is TGCGCCAGCAGCTTGGGGTGGACAGGGGTTCGAGCGAATTATGGCTACACCTTC. It translates to CASSLGWTGVRANYGYTF.

The V gene is TRBV12-5, the J gene TRBJ1-6; a possible D gene is TRBD1 (6 bases). The V end was cut by 3 bases, the J end by 14 bases, with 11 bases between. CDR1 is LGHNT, CDR2 FRNRAP, per germline. This CDR3 spans 12 amino acids. The CDR3 is CASGFRGDTLHF. CDR3 nucleotide sequence: TGTGCTAGTGGTTTCCGGGGGGACACCCTCCACTTT.

V is TRBV7-9 and J is TRBJ2-5, with TRBD1 matching over 8 bases. This CDR3 is 15 amino acids long. J lost 5 bases, V lost 3 bases, and 8 bases had no gene match. Germline assignment: CDR1 SEHNR and CDR2 FQNEAQ (reference sequence). CDR3: CASSFVQGASETQYF. As DNA, the CDR3 is TGTGCCAGCAGCTTTGTCCAGGGGGCGAGCGAGACCCAGTACTTC.

The chain uses TRBV28 and TRBJ1-2; D is unresolved. V was clipped by 7 bases and J by 6 bases, with 15 bases between them. The V gene's germline CDR1 is MDHEN and CDR2 SYDVKM. The CDR3 covers 13 residues. The CDR3 loop is CASKVYRRNGYTF. CDR3 DNA: TGTGCCAGCAAAGTCTACAGACGAAATGGCTACACCTTC.

The genes are TRBV12-5 and TRBJ2-7; D is perhaps TRBD2 (7 bases). The CDR3 contains 14 residues. CDR1 is LGHNT and CDR2 is FRNRAP in the germline V gene. The V end was cut by 11 bases, the J end by 6 bases, with 23 bases between. CDR3 in amino acids: CAGEGEQGPREQYF. CDR3 in DNA: TGTGCTGGGGAGGGGGAGCAGGGACCCCGCGAGCAGTACTTC.

J is TRBJ2-7 and V is TRBV27, with a possible D match to TRBD1 (6 bases). Germline CDR1 and CDR2: MNHEY and SMNVEV (reference sequence). V shed 3 bases and J shed 3 bases, with 12 bases lying between them. CDR3 size: 14 residues. Here the CDR3 reads CASSFRDNDYEQYF. CDR3 bases: TGTGCCAGCAGTTTTAGGGACAACGACTACGAGCAGTACTTC.

On this clone: The sample holds other DNA sequences that translate to the same CDR3. This chain uses TRBV18 with TRBJ1-5; D gene ambiguous. The CDR3 sequence is 13 residues long. The V gene's germline CDR1 is KGHSH and CDR2 LQKENI. Trimming left V 4 bases short and J 0 bases short, with 4 bases between. CDR3 in amino acids: CASSLNSNQPQHF. Written as DNA, the CDR3 is TGTGCCAGCTCACTCAATAGCAATCAGCCCCAGCATTTT.

The rearrangement uses TRBV6-1 and TRBJ1-1; TRBD1 is a possible D gene (5 bases). The CDR3 sequence is 13 residues long. V dropped 5 bases and J dropped 5 bases, with 12 bases sitting between them. Germline V gene lookup returns CDR1 MNHNS and CDR2 SASEGT. The CDR3 here is CASSPQGITEAFF. CDR3 in DNA: TGTGCCAGCAGTCCCCAGGGAATAACTGAAGCTTTCTTT.

V and J are TRBV7-9 and TRBJ2-3; D is uncertain. V lost 5 bases and J 0 bases, leaving 12 bases between the germline ends. The CDR3 contains 15 residues. In germline, CDR1 is SEHNR, CDR2 FQNEAQ (reference sequence). The CDR3 protein is CASSTPAGSTDTQYF. CDR3 nucleotide sequence: TGTGCCAGCAGCACGCCGGCCGGGAGCACAGATACGCAGTATTTT.

This clone was seen a handful of times. The chain is built from TRBV18 and TRBJ1-5, with 12 nucleotides matching TRBD1. This CDR3 contains 15 residues. V lost 3 bases to trimming and J lost 6 bases; unmatched junction nucleotides: 3. CDR1 is KGHSH, CDR2 LQKENI, per germline. The CDR3, as DNA: TGTGCCAGCTCACCTGGGACAGGGGGCCCTCAGCCCCAGCATTTT. The encoded protein is CASSPGTGGPQPQHF.